The present T cell receptor beta chain was sequenced within a study of cytomegalovirus exposure and HLA in healthy donors listed by TCRdb under 2017. About the investigation overall: An earlier analysis of roughly 630 of the donors reported 250 to 300 Gb of sequence data and around 110 million unique TCR beta sequences from around 200 million T cells. An earlier analysis of around 540 of the donors applied high-throughput TCR beta sequencing to assess whether each TCR beta V gene segment acted as functional or pseudogenic. The T cell repertoires of around 670 subjects were profiled by immunosequencing and related to cytomegalovirus serostatus. Among the roughly 400 genotyped donors, approximately 81% belonged to the genetic ancestry cluster associated with self-reported Caucasian donors. Among a few hundred genotyped donors of the cohort, an average of about 240,000 unique TCR beta nucleotide sequences were sequenced per donor, around a sixth of them non-productive. All discovery cohort repertoires had been generated using a single sequencing platform. The number of typed donors differed by locus: roughly 629-630 for A, B, C, DRB1 and DQB1; about 520 for DQA1; roughly 600 for DPA1; and about 450 for DPB1. In a later analysis, previously published TCR beta repertoires from 550 to 750 donors were re-analyzed and high-resolution HLA genotyping was added so that TCR occurrence patterns could be studied. In a later genetic analysis, genome-wide SNP genotypes for 398 of the 666 donors were used, and that subset was treated as a discovery cohort. Donor age, sex, ethnicity and CMV serostatus were compiled alongside the repertoire data. A separate validation cohort of 100 to 150 different subjects was used in addition to the roughly 700-subject first cohort. To predict cytomegalovirus infection status, the study brought together high-throughput TCR immunosequencing, statistical association of individual TCRs with disease status, and machine learning. The study aimed to test whether cataloging public T cell receptors could reveal signatures of past pathogen exposure. Rather than drawing on any new phenotypic data, the later analysis identified candidate immune exposures from TCR beta sequences and the way those sequences occurred across donors. HLA typing covered class I and class II loci at four-digit resolution. A handful of DR-DQ haplotypes were handled as single units for association and clustering because linkage in the cohort was strong. Around 320 gigabases of sequencing data and approximately 80 million unique TCR sequences were included in an early release covering roughly 700 HLA-typed donors. The paper as a whole reports these results and caveats: In this cohort, only TCR beta chains were sequenced, and detectable features were limited by the absence of alpha or paired-chain data. The study listed 164 TCR beta chains as associated with cytomegalovirus. The classifier was reported to diagnose cytomegalovirus status with high specificity and sensitivity in both the original and validation cohorts. Because some donors lacked HLA typing at each locus, the association tests relied only on the typed subset. Compared with the 666-donor mean, donors in an Asian-associated ancestry cluster had fewer N-insertions in productive TCRs, according to a later genetic analysis. Several of the top co-occurrence clusters appeared to be linked to parvovirus B19, influenza, CMV and Epstein-Barr virus, according to a later analysis. Most CMV-associated TCR beta chains appeared to be HLA-restricted in a later analysis, and the HLA associations seemed to be driven largely by CMV exposure. CMV serostatus was the only immune exposure information available for the cohort. A further reported finding was that TCR beta sequences accurately predicted the HLA-A and HLA-B alleles for most subjects in the first cohort. Correlated functional status among segregating V segments might be attributable to linkage disequilibrium, but an unknown experimental factor could not be ruled out. In an earlier analysis of approximately 590 of the donors, most TCR beta V segments appeared in productive rearrangements about 90% or about 30% of the time, broadly matching IMGT annotations. In a later analysis, the rate of TCR association differed among HLA loci, with DRB1 alleles having the most associated TCRs and HLA-C alleles having the fewest. In vitro tests confirmed that three of the cytomegalovirus-associated TCR beta chains recognize cytomegalovirus antigens. Compared with equally common non-associated chains, HLA-associated TCR beta chains in a later analysis were more clonally expanded and had lower generation probabilities. A later analysis associated 16,951 TCR beta sequences with specific HLA alleles at a false discovery rate of 0.05. A group of highly shared sequence variants was considered likely to be a technical artifact of the sequencing pipeline. In a later genetic analysis, a missense DCLRE1C variant was associated with V-gene and J-gene trimming of TCR beta chains, and the association was replicated in an independent cohort. Because counts were too low, around 18 rarely observed V segments, including chromosome 9 orphons, were left out of the earlier analysis of over 550 of the donors. According to the authors, the approach could potentially be generalized to other disease states and immunological phenotypes. Roughly uniform sequencing depth across donors was assumed in presence/absence analyses, although this assumption may not hold. When HLA alleles, especially DR and DQ, strongly co-occurred, attributing TCR associations to individual alleles was difficult. While some public TCRs were present in many individuals, most TCR sequences turned up only very rarely across donors.

The protocol used for the library was the immunoSEQ multiplex PCR assay. For the multiplex PCR, a mixture combining 60 forward primers for TCR Vbeta segments and 13 reverse primers for TCR Jbeta segments was used. A multiplex PCR assay on genomic DNA amplified the CDR3 region of rearranged TCR beta genes. On the Illumina HiSeq System, the amplified TCR beta libraries were sequenced as 87-base-pair reads. The paper's data handling went like this. In a later analysis, roughly 80 million unique TCR beta chains were counted across the approximately 640 repertoires, and some 10 million of these chains were shared by at least two donors. A nearest-neighbor algorithm error-corrected the raw reads and collapsed the reads into unique sequences, merging closely related sequences to remove PCR and sequencing errors. Alignment of CDR3 sequences to IMGT reference sequences was used to assign V, D and J gene segments. Each retained sequence needed at least a six-nucleotide match to both a V gene segment and a J gene segment. A rearrangement was called productive if the CDR3 had no stop codons and remained in frame with V and J, and every other rearrangement was called non-productive. CDR3 was defined by IMGT convention, running from the second conserved V-encoded cysteine to the conserved J-encoded phenylalanine. Sequences without an unambiguous match to a single V gene segment were excluded from the earlier analysis of several hundred of the donors. In an earlier analysis of approximately 590 of the donors, V segments were called functional above 56.7% productive rearrangements and were called segregating when the between-donor standard deviation exceeded 5%. A statistical classification framework was built for diagnosing cytomegalovirus status from the catalog of TCR beta chain sequences. A later analysis assigned V and J genes by comparing TCR nucleotide sequences with IMGT/GENE-DB human TR gene sequences. A later analysis assigned CDR3 sequences and most-parsimonious VDJ recombination scenarios with the TCRdist pipeline. In a later analysis, each TCR beta chain was defined by its CDR3 amino acid sequence together with its V-gene family, and reads without a unique V-gene family were excluded. In a later analysis, 550 to 650 highly shared, low-generation-probability nucleotide sequences were removed to address suspected cross-contamination and a sequencing artifact. For each public chain, a later analysis derived a clonal expansion index from normalized ranks of inferred template counts within each repertoire. A later analysis computed generation probabilities with a VDJ recombination model fitted to out-of-frame rearrangements, and checked the results against IGoR. Hypergeometric tests were used in a later analysis to score TCR-TCR, TCR-HLA and TCR-CMV co-occurrence, with a repertoire-size bias correction applied to the TCR pairs. A later analysis estimated false discovery rates by permuting HLA or CMV assignments 20 times. In a later analysis, co-occurring TCRs were grouped with DBSCAN, and TCRdist sequence similarity was added when clustering was performed within HLA-allele-positive subsets. Co-occurrence clustering excluded repertoires with fewer than 30,000 or more than 120,000 public chains, plus five with anomalous nucleotide sharing. TCRdb mirrors the immuneACCESS table, restricted to in-frame sequences. Some clones are absent from its copies; in checked studies, under half trace to an unresolved V gene, and the reason for the others is unknown. V and J calls and clone size come straight from that table; D and trimming were deduced from the DNA. The sample table holds 150,000 or so clones, of which 80% to 90% were seen once. The ten largest clones add up to over 4.5% of the sample.

Only one count was recorded for this clone. This receptor's antigen is unknown. The sample holds no much larger clone one base away, and base qualities are not on file. The cohort comprised around 700 healthy bone marrow donors. At the time of sampling, every cohort member was nominally healthy, though immune exposures that went unrecorded were likely present. The donor was CMV seropositive and belonged to the group of over 250 seropositive cohort members. A peripheral blood sample was collected from each donor, and TCR beta sequencing was performed on peripheral blood mononuclear cells. Genomic DNA extraction from the blood cell samples was performed with the Qiagen DNeasy Blood Extraction Kit. The specimen was PBMCs. The sequence was obtained from a woman between 18 and 30 years old in good health and CMV-seropositive.

The CDR3 amino acid sequence is: CASWKRLGNQPQHF. The nucleotides are TGTGCCAGTTGGAAGCGGTTGGGCAATCAGCCCCAGCATTTT. The sequence joins TRBV5-8 to TRBJ1-5, with the D segment identity uncertain. The CDR3 starts with the cysteine, ends with the phenylalanine, and has 14 residues. Only the CDR3 portion is preserved as DNA: 42 bases, with reading frame beginning at the first base. V is cut by 8 bases and J by 2 bases, and the space between the germline ends is 14 bases. The germline V gene supplies CDR1 SGHTS and CDR2 YDEGEE.